The subject of this entry is one T cell receptor beta chain. The repertoire was sequenced with immunoSEQ multiplex PCR; TCRdb's copy has only in-frame clones and lacks some. This table has roughly 500,000 clones, around 87% appearing once. The sample originates from a study of blood T cell repertoires in COVID-19. About the study: COVID-19 samples collected from the United States, Italy and Spain covered acute and convalescent phases.

Germline assignment: CDR1 SNHLY and CDR2 FYNNEI. J lost 4 bases, V lost 8 bases, and 5 bases had no gene match. The CDR3 extends over 14 amino acids. Everyone who took part was about 18 to 90 years old, and they came from over 20 US areas. Membership in each cohort depended on participant-reported clinical history. This chain uses TRBV2 with TRBJ2-1; TRBD2 aligns across 10 bases. This clonotype was sampled from a woman aged 40 to 50 who had recovered from COVID-19. The sample comprised PBMCs or T cells enriched from blood (not recorded which). This chain's CDR3 is CASGRTSGYNEQFF. In DNA form, the CDR3 reads TGTGCCAGCGGCCGGACTAGCGGATACAATGAGCAGTTCTTC. The variable domain in full, with the rest retrieved from reference TRBV2 and TRBJ2-1, is EPEVTQTPSHQVTQMGQEVILRCVPISNHLYFYWYRQILGQKVEFLVSFYNNEISEKSEIFDDQFSVERPDGSNFTLKIRSTKLEDSAMYFCASGRTSGYNEQFFGPGTRLTVL.